This T cell receptor beta chain emerged from a study of T-cell reconstitution after alpha-beta-depleted transplantation in children. Trimming took 2 bases from V and 2 from J, leaving 10 bases between them. The CDR3 extends over 15 amino acids. The germline gives CDR1 SGHVS, CDR2 FQNEAQ. Unique molecular identifiers were built into the TCRbeta library. TCRdb reprocessed the PCR reads via MiXCR and lists one record per CDR3 protein. The sample consists of approximately 400,000 distinct CDR3 sequences, 11% of them appearing once. This chain uses TRBV7-8 with TRBJ2-1; D call uncertain. Sequences were derived from PBMCs from the stem cell graft donor, sampled from the stem cell graft. This TCR was sampled from a human donor who donated a stem cell graft to a child with acute myeloid leukemia. For the CDR3, the DNA is TGTGCCAGCAGCTTAAATCCTGAGGCCTACAATGAGCAGTTCTTC. It is translated as CASSLNPEAYNEQFF.